Given below is one TCR beta chain in context. The method was immunoSEQ multiplex PCR; TCRdb's version includes in-frame clones alone and lacks a portion of them. The sample includes under 550,000 clones, 96% of them seen just once. The data were obtained in a study of shared clonotypes between healthy human individuals. Across the study: Plates per donor: three CD4 naive, three CD4 memory, two CD8 naive, one CD8 memory.

The ends were cut back, 0 bases at V and 8 bases at J, with 11 bases in the middle. The CDR3 contains 14 residues. Germline CDR1 is SGHDT and CDR2 is YYEEEE. The material sequenced was naive CD4+ T cells sorted from blood. Stated subset: CD45RA+ positively selected. This receptor was obtained from a woman in her thirties in good health. This chain connects TRBV5-6 to TRBJ1-4; no definite D call. This chain's CDR3 is CASSLGGTKEKLFF. The CDR3 DNA reads TGTGCCAGCAGCTTGGGGGGTACGAAGGAAAAACTGTTTTTT.